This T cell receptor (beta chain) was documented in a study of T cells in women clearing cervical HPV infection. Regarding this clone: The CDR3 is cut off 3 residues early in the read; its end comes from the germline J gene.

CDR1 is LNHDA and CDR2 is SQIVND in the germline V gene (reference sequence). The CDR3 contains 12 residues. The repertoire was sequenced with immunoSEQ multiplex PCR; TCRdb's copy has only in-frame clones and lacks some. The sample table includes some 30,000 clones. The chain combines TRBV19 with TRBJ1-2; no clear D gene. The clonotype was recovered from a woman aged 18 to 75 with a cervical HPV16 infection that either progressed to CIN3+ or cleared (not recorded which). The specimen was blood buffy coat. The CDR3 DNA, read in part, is TGTGCCAGTAGCACTAGGAGAGATACC. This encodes CASSTRRDT. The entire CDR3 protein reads CASSTRRDTYTF.